This T cell receptor (beta chain) emerged from a study of CD8 T cells in Susac syndrome. Overall study: Each patient with Susac syndrome, at the time of blood draw, was therapy-naive, on corticosteroids, or on intravenous immunoglobulin alone.

Per the germline V gene, CDR1 is LGHNA and CDR2 is YSLEER. J lost 3 bases, V lost 0 bases, and 2 bases had no gene match. The CDR3 has 16 amino acids. When the RNA was reverse transcribed, random hexamers were used with an input of roughly 0.5 to 1 ug. TCRdb reanalysed the immunoSEQ multiplex PCR reads using MiXCR and keeps one entry per CDR3 protein. The repertoire has roughly 190,000 distinct CDR3 sequences, 90% to 96% of them found once; the top ten carry 0.075% to 0.1%. The rearrangement uses TRBV4-3 and TRBJ2-7; 13 nucleotides line up with TRBD2. The material sequenced was CD4+ T cells from PBMCs. This receptor was taken from a human donor with Susac syndrome. CDR3 amino acids: CASSQEGTSGNYEQYF. The DNA for the CDR3 is TGCGCCAGCAGCCAAGAGGGGACTAGCGGGAACTACGAGCAGTACTTC.